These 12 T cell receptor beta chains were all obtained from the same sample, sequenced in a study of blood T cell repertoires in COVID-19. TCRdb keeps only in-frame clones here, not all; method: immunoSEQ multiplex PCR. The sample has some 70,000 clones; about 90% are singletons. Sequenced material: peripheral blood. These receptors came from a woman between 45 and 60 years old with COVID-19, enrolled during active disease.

The CDR3 nucleotides read TGTGCCAGCAGTATCCGGGGGGCTTCCAATGAGCAGTTCTTC. It codes for CASSIRGASNEQFF. This chain uses TRBV27 with TRBJ2-1; TRBD2 might be the D (7 bases). The germline V gene has CDR1 MNHEY and CDR2 SMNVEV (reference sequence). This CDR3 has 14 amino acids. Deletions cut 5 bases from V and 6 bases from J, with 14 bases between.

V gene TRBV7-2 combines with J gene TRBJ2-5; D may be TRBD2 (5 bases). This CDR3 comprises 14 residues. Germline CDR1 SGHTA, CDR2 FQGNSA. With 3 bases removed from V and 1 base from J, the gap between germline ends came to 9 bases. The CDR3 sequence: CASSFSGFQETQYF. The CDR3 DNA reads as TGTGCCAGCAGCTTCTCGGGATTCCAAGAGACCCAGTACTTC.

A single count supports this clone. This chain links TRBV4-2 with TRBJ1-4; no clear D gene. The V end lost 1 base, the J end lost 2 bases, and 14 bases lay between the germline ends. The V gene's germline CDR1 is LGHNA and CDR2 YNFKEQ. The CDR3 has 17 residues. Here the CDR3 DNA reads TGTGCCAGCAGCCAAGGGGGTCGGGAGGCCACTAATGAAAAACTGTTTTTT. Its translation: CASSQGGREATNEKLFF.

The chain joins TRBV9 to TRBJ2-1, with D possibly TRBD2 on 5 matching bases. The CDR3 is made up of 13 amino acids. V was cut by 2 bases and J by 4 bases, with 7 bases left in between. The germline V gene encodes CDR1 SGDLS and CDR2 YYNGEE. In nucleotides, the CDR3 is TGTGCCAGCAGCGTCGGGGTTTACAATGAGCAGTTCTTC. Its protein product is CASSVGVYNEQFF.

The CDR3 region is CASSYLPTSGRGDEQFF. CDR3 in DNA: TGTGCCAGCAGCTATCTTCCGACTAGCGGGAGAGGGGATGAGCAGTTCTTC. The V call is TRBV27, the J call TRBJ2-1, with TRBD2 matching over 12 bases. The germline CDR1 and CDR2 sequences are MNHEY and SMNVEV (reference sequence). This CDR3 region has 17 residues. After removal of 6 bases from V and 8 bases from J, the junction contained 14 bases not matched to a gene.

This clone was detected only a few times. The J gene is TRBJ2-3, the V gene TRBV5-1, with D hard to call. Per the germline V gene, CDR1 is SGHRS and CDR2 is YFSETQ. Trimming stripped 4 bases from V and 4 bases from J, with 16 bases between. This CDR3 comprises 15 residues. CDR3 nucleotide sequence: TGCGCCAGCAGCGCGGATGGGTGGGTGGCAGATACGCAGTATTTT. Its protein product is CASSADGWVADTQYF.

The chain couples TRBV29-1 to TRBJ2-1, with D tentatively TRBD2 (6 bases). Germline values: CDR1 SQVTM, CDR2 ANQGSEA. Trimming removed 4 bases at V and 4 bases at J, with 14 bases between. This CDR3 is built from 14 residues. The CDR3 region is CSVGGSSEYNEQFF. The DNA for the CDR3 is TGCAGCGTTGGCGGGTCTAGCGAATACAATGAGCAGTTCTTC.

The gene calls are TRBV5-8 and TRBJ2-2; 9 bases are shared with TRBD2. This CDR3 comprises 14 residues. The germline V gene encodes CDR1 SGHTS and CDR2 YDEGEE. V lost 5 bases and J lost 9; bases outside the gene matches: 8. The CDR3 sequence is CASRSGLATRELFF. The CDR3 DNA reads TGTGCCAGCAGATCCGGACTAGCGACCCGGGAGCTGTTTTTT. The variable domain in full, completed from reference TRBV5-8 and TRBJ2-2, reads EAGVTQSPTHLIKTRGQQATLRCSPISGHTSVYWYQQALGLGLQFLLWYDEGEERNRGNFPPRFSGRQFPNYSSELNVNALELEDSALYLCASRSGLATRELFFGEGSRLTVL.

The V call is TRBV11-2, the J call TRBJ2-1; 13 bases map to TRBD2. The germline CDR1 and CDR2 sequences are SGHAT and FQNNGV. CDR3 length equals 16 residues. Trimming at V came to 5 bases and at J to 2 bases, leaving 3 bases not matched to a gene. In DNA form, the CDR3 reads TGTGCCAGCAGCCTAGGACTAGCGGGAGCCTACAATGAGCAGTTCTTC. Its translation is CASSLGLAGAYNEQFF.

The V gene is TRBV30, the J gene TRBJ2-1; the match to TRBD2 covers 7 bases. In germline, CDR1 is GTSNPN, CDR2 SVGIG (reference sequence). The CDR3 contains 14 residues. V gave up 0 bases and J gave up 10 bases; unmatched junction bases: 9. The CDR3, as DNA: TGTGCCTGGAGTGTAACAAGACTAGCTGGCGAGCAGTTCTTC. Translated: CAWSVTRLAGEQFF.

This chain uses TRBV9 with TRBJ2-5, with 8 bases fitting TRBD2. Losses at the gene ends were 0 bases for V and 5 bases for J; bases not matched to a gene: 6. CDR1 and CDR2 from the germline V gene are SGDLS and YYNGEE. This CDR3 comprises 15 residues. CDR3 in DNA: TGTGCCAGCAGCGTAGGCGGGAGGAGTGATGAGACCCAGTACTTC. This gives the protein CASSVGGRSDETQYF.

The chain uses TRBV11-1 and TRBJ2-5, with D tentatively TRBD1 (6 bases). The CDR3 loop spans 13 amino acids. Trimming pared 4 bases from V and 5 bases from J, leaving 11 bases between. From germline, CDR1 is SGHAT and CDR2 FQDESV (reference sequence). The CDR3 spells CASSSGQLETQYF. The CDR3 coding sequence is TGTGCCAGCAGCTCGGGACAATTGGAGACCCAGTACTTC.